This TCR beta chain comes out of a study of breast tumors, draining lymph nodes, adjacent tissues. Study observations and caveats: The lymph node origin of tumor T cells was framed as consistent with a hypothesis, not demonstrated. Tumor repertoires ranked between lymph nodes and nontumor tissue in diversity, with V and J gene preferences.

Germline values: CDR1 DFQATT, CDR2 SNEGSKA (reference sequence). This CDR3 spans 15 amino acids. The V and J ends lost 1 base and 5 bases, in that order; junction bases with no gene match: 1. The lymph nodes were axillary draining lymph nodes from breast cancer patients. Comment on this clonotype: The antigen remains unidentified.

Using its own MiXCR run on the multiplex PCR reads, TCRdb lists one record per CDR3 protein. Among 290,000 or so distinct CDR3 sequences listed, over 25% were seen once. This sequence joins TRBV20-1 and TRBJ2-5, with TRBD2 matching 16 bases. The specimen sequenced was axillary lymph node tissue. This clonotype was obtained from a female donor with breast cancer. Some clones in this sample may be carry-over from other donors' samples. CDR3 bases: TGCAGTGCTAGAGGGGGACTAGCGGGAGGGGAGACCCAGTACTTC. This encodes CSARGGLAGGETQYF.